These 28 T cell receptor beta chains share one sample of origin, sequenced in a study of OX40 agonist ivuxolimab in advanced cancers. TCRdb's table, derived via immunoSEQ multiplex PCR, lists solely in-frame clones and lacks some. The sample consists of approximately 60,000 clones, 80% to 90% of them appearing once. The sequencing here drew on CD4+ or CD8+ T cells sorted from blood, taken in a trial of the OX40 agonist ivuxolimab. These receptors were taken from an adult with an advanced solid tumor such as melanoma, head and neck, liver or kidney cancer.

The V call is TRBV9, the J call TRBJ1-2; 9 positions match TRBD1. CDR1 is SGDLS and CDR2 is YYNGEE in the germline V gene. J lost 7 bases, V lost 4 bases, and 8 bases had no gene match. The CDR3 length is 14 residues. CDR3 in amino acids: CASSPGQGVSGYTF. Written as DNA, the CDR3 is TGTGCCAGCAGCCCGGGACAGGGAGTTTCTGGCTACACCTTC.

The chain joins TRBV28 to TRBJ1-5; D unclear. CDR1 MDHEN and CDR2 SYDVKM come from the germline V gene. Trimming took 7 bases from V and 2 from J, leaving 12 bases between them. CDR3 size: 14 residues. The DNA for the CDR3 is TGTGCCAGCATCCTGGGCAACGGCAATCAGCCCCAGCATTTT. Its translation is CASILGNGNQPQHF.

The chain carries TRBV27 and TRBJ2-1; D is possibly TRBD2 (5 bases). Deletions cut 3 bases from V and 9 bases from J, with 12 bases between. The CDR3 is made up of 13 amino acids. Germline CDR1 is MNHEY and CDR2 is SMNVEV (reference sequence). This CDR3 reads CASSFGESAEQFF. In DNA form, the CDR3 reads TGTGCCAGCAGTTTTGGGGAGAGCGCTGAGCAGTTCTTC.

The V call is TRBV6-6, the J call TRBJ1-1; D unclear. CDR1 and CDR2 from the germline V gene are MNHNY and SVGAGI (reference sequence). V was shortened by 0 bases and J by 11 bases, with 13 bases between the two germline ends. This CDR3 is built from 13 residues. CDR3 loop: CASSYSEAEGAFF. The CDR3 DNA is TGTGCCAGCAGTTACTCTGAGGCAGAAGGGGCTTTCTTT.

V and J are TRBV27 and TRBJ1-1; no clear D. The CDR3 spans 15 residues. CDR1 and CDR2 (germline): MNHEY, SMNVEV (reference sequence). The V and J ends lost 0 bases and 0 bases respectively, with 8 bases between them. CDR3 in amino acids: CASSLSRGLNTEAFF. The CDR3 nucleotides read TGTGCCAGCAGTTTATCTCGTGGCCTGAACACTGAAGCTTTCTTT.

This clone has a single count. This chain uses TRBV7-8 with TRBJ2-7; D call uncertain. Germline CDR1 SGHVS, CDR2 FQNEAQ. The ends were cut back, 5 bases at V and 7 bases at J, with 15 bases in the middle. The CDR3 is made up of 13 amino acids. The CDR3 region is CASSPTVLGEQYF. The CDR3 DNA is TGTGCCAGCAGCCCAACGGTATTGGGTGAGCAGTACTTC.

The chain has TRBV6-5 and TRBJ1-5, with no clear D. Germline-derived CDR1 and CDR2 are MNHEY and SVGAGI. The CDR3 sequence is 14 residues long. The V gene lost 5 bases and the J gene lost 5 bases, with 13 bases spanning the gap. CDR3 region: CASSVFPHDQPQHF. CDR3 DNA: TGTGCCAGCAGTGTGTTTCCACACGATCAGCCCCAGCATTTT.

The chain joins TRBV5-8 to TRBJ2-5, with 9 positions matching TRBD1. Germline V gene data show CDR1 as SGHTS and CDR2 as YDEGEE. Losses at the gene ends were 4 bases for V and 0 bases for J; bases not matched to a gene: 13. The CDR3 covers 18 residues. CDR3 DNA: TGTGCCAGCAGCGGCGGGACAGGGTTGGGGAAGTACCAAGAGACCCAGTACTTC. As protein: CASSGGTGLGKYQETQYF.

The J gene is TRBJ2-3, the V gene TRBV30, with TRBD2 as a possible D gene (5 bases). Trimming cost V 2 bases and J 4 bases, with 16 bases left between them. There are 15 residues in the CDR3. In germline, CDR1 is GTSNPN, CDR2 SVGIG (reference sequence). CDR3 sequence (DNA): TGTGCCTGGAGTCTTGAGAGGGATAGGGCAGATACGCAGTATTTT. Residues: CAWSLERDRADTQYF.

The chain joins TRBV9 to TRBJ2-4, with a tentative D call TRBD2 (6 bases). Looked up from germline, CDR1 is SGDLS and CDR2 is YYNGEE. This CDR3 has 16 residues. V lost 4 bases, J lost 0 bases, and 14 bases lay in between. DNA for the CDR3: TGTGCCAGCAGCCCTGAGGTGGGACTAGCCAAAAACATTCAGTACTTC. This translates into CASSPEVGLAKNIQYF.

The genes are TRBV30 and TRBJ2-2; TRBD1 is a possible D gene (6 bases). The CDR3 covers 12 residues. Germline CDR1 reads GTSNPN; CDR2 reads SVGIG (reference sequence). Trimming cost V 4 bases and J 8 bases, with 11 bases left between them. The CDR3: CAWNREVGELFF. CDR3 in DNA: TGTGCCTGGAACAGGGAAGTAGGGGAGCTGTTTTTT.

The chain has TRBV28 and TRBJ2-7, with 12 positions matching TRBD2. Germline loops: CDR1 MDHEN, CDR2 SYDVKM. V lost 3 bases to trimming and J lost 2 bases; unmatched junction nucleotides: 5. The CDR3 has 16 amino acids. The CDR3 loop is CASSFVASGRAYEQYF. The DNA for the CDR3 is TGTGCCAGCAGTTTTGTGGCTAGCGGGAGGGCCTACGAGCAGTACTTC. Supplemented by reference TRBV28 and TRBJ2-7, the full variable domain reads DVKVTQSSRYLVKRTGEKVFLECVQDMDHENMFWYRQDPGLGLRLIYFSYDVKMKEKGDIPEGYSVSREKKERFSLILESASTNQTSMYLCASSFVASGRAYEQYFGPGTRLTVT.

CDR3: CASSFSTRLFYGYTF. As DNA, the CDR3 is TGTGCCAGCAGTTTTTCCACACGACTATTCTATGGCTACACCTTC. The chain couples TRBV27 to TRBJ1-2; D not certain. This CDR3 comprises 15 residues. V was pared by 3 bases and J by 4 bases, with 15 bases between. The germline CDR1 and CDR2 sequences are MNHEY and SMNVEV (reference sequence).

CDR3 sequence: CASSLGDRAGELFF. CDR3 in DNA: TGTGCCAGCAGCTTAGGTGACAGGGCCGGGGAGCTGTTTTTT. The chain joins TRBV11-2 to TRBJ2-2, with TRBD1 identical over 7 bases. The J segment lost 6 bases and the V segment lost 1 base, leaving 2 bases of the junction unmatched. Germline loops: CDR1 SGHAT, CDR2 FQNNGV. The CDR3 loop spans 14 amino acids.

Only one count was recorded for this clone. The rearrangement joins TRBV27 to TRBJ1-6, with D hard to call. Trimming removed 0 bases from V and 0 bases from J, with 6 bases in between. The CDR3 extends over 16 amino acids. CDR1 is MNHEY and CDR2 is SMNVEV in the germline V gene (reference sequence). The CDR3 DNA follows: TGTGCCAGCAGTTTATCTGTAAGCTCCTATAATTCACCCCTCCACTTT. Amino acid sequence: CASSLSVSSYNSPLHF.

The chain employs TRBV11-2 and TRBJ2-1; 11 nucleotides align to TRBD2. CDR1 SGHAT and CDR2 FQNNGV come from the germline V gene. Trimming took 3 bases from V and 6 from J; bases not matched to a gene: 16. The CDR3 totals 19 residues. The CDR3 region has the DNA TGTGCCAGCAGCTTCGGAACCGGGACTAGCGGATCCTTTTTCAATGAGCAGTTCTTC. Protein sequence: CASSFGTGTSGSFFNEQFF.

The V gene is TRBV15, the J gene TRBJ2-1, with TRBD1 identical over 11 bases. From germline, CDR1 is LNHNV and CDR2 YYDKDF (reference sequence). V shed 4 bases, J shed 6 bases, and the junction held 5 bases outside the gene matches. This CDR3 has 15 residues. CDR3 DNA: TGTGCCACCAGCAAGCCGGGACAGGGGGTCAATGAGCAGTTCTTC. It yields the protein CATSKPGQGVNEQFF.

This chain connects TRBV19 to TRBJ1-1; D is perhaps TRBD1 (5 bases). V was cut by 6 bases and J by 4 bases, with 15 bases left in between. CDR1 LNHDA and CDR2 SQIVND come from the germline V gene (reference sequence). The CDR3 is 14 residues long. CDR3 sequence reads: CASRFQGERTEAFF. In DNA, the CDR3 is TGTGCCAGTAGGTTCCAAGGGGAACGCACTGAAGCTTTCTTT.

This clone has just one count. The chain recombines TRBV27 with TRBJ1-1; TRBD1 might be the D (5 bases). V lost 5 bases to trimming and J lost 4 bases, with 11 bases between them. The CDR3 totals 13 residues. Germline values: CDR1 MNHEY, CDR2 SMNVEV (reference sequence). The CDR3 region is CASSGAGGTEAFF. The CDR3 coding sequence is TGTGCCAGCAGTGGTGCGGGGGGCACTGAAGCTTTCTTT.

This clone was observed once. The J gene is TRBJ2-1, the V gene TRBV9; a possible D gene is TRBD1 (5 bases). This CDR3 is 15 amino acids long. V gave up 7 bases and J gave up 0 bases, with 14 bases separating them. Germline assignment: CDR1 SGDLS and CDR2 YYNGEE. CDR3 coding DNA: TGTGCCAGCGGGTTGGGGCCTTTCTCCTACAATGAGCAGTTCTTC. Protein: CASGLGPFSYNEQFF.

The chain combines TRBV9 with TRBJ2-3, with 8 bases identical to TRBD2. The CDR3 covers 16 residues. The junction had 7 bases not matched to a gene; V was cut back by 4 bases and J by 0 bases. Germline loops: CDR1 SGDLS, CDR2 YYNGEE. CDR3 residues: CASSPRRGVSTDTQYF. The DNA of the CDR3 is TGTGCCAGCAGCCCGAGGCGGGGGGTTAGCACAGATACGCAGTATTTT.

This clone was counted once. The CDR3 reads CASRGALATDTQYF. In DNA form, the CDR3 reads TGTGCCAGCAGGGGGGCCTTAGCCACAGATACGCAGTATTTT. This rearrangement joins TRBV6-6 to TRBJ2-3, with D possibly matching TRBD1 (6 bases). CDR3 length: 14 residues. The V end lost 6 bases, the J end lost 2 bases, and 12 bases lay between the germline ends. Germline V gene lookup returns CDR1 MNHNY and CDR2 SVGAGI (reference sequence).

This sequence joins TRBV9 and TRBJ2-5; D call uncertain. Germline V CDR1 and CDR2: SGDLS, YYNGEE. Deletions cut 0 bases from V and 5 bases from J, with 14 bases between. The CDR3 has 15 amino acids. The CDR3 DNA sequence: TGTGCCAGCAGCGTAGTAGGCAGTCGGTCGGAGACCCAGTACTTC. Translated, it gives CASSVVGSRSETQYF.

V gene TRBV7-9 combines with J gene TRBJ2-1; tentatively, D is TRBD1 or TRBD2 (5 bases each). Germline loops: CDR1 SEHNR, CDR2 FQNEAQ (reference sequence). V lost 5 bases, J lost 16 bases, and 15 bases lay in between. This CDR3 has 11 residues. The CDR3 coding sequence is TGTGCCAGCAGCCGGGGCCTTGGGAGCTTCTTC. Translated, it gives CASSRGLGSFF.

This clone was seen a few times. The genes are TRBV6-5 and TRBJ2-2, with D maybe TRBD2 (6 bases). Germline CDR1 reads MNHEY; CDR2 reads SVGAGI. With 1 base removed from V and 0 bases from J, the gap between germline ends came to 9 bases. The CDR3 is 16 residues long. The CDR3 spells CASSYLGGANTGELFF. The CDR3 DNA reads TGTGCCAGCAGTTACTTGGGCGGGGCGAACACCGGGGAGCTGTTTTTT.

Regarding this clone: This specimen includes other DNA sequences encoding the same CDR3. V gene TRBV5-1 combines with J gene TRBJ1-4, with no clear D. This CDR3 spans 17 amino acids. CDR1 and CDR2 from the germline V gene are SGHRS and YFSETQ. V was pared by 4 bases and J by 2 bases, with 18 bases between. In DNA form, the CDR3 reads TGCGCCAGCAGCCCAAATTGGTTAGGTTATACTAATGAAAAACTGTTTTTT. Translating gives CASSPNWLGYTNEKLFF.

The gene calls are TRBV7-8 and TRBJ2-2; D not resolved. The CDR3 length is 18 residues. In germline, CDR1 is SGHVS, CDR2 FQNEAQ. V shed 7 bases and J shed 2 bases, with 23 bases lying between them. In nucleotides, the CDR3 is TGTGCCAGCAACCATAGGTGGGGAAGAGTCGCTAACACCGGGGAGCTGTTTTTT. Its protein is CASNHRWGRVANTGELFF.

The chain couples TRBV4-1 to TRBJ2-2; D not resolved. V shed 3 bases and J shed 7 bases, with 15 bases lying between them. Germline V gives CDR1 MGHRA, CDR2 YSYEKL. The CDR3 totals 15 residues. CDR3 protein: CASSHRFQTLGELFF. CDR3 in DNA: TGCGCCAGCAGCCACCGATTCCAGACGCTCGGGGAGCTGTTTTTT.